This TCR beta chain was identified during a study of blood T cell repertoires in COVID-19. Study details: Sites across the United States, Italy and Spain contributed samples from acute and convalescent COVID-19. T cells, B-cell-depleted T cells, or PBMCs supplied cDNA or gDNA.

Germline CDR1 reads MNHEY; CDR2 reads SVGEGT. Between the trimmed V and J ends, which lost 6 bases and 0 bases, there was a span of 24 bases. This CDR3 is 19 amino acids long. Original data processing: Amplified reference gene primers provided the basis for estimating nucleated cell counts. Measured with immunoSEQ multiplex PCR; TCRdb has only the in-frame clones, and not every one. From that table come the V and J calls and clone size; the DNA was used to work out D and trimming. This repertoire shows 150,000 to 200,000 clones, almost 85% found once; its top ten account for around 7.6%. Sequenced material: peripheral blood. The V and J genes are TRBV6-2 or TRBV6-3 and TRBJ1-5; possibly TRBD1 for D (6 bases). This clonotype originated in a man aged 35-49 years who had recovered from COVID-19. This CDR3 reads CASSSTRGDTIYSNQPQHF. The CDR3 DNA follows: TGTGCCAGCAGCTCCACGCGGGGGGACACCATCTATAGCAATCAGCCCCAGCATTTT.